Below, 20 T cell receptor beta chains from the same sample are listed, as sequenced in a study of T cell responses to AZD1222 COVID-19 vaccine (dated by TCRdb to the early 2020s). This specimen's time point label, interpreted: baseline before first vaccination. Library prep was done by the immunoSEQ multiplex PCR assay. Imported from immuneACCESS, the table was reduced by TCRdb to in-frame sequences with V and J called. These copies leave out some clones; in studies compared against another copy, an unresolved V gene accounts for under half, and the cause of the remainder is not known. A total of fewer than 150,000 clones appear in this sample, about nine tenths of them only once. The top ten clones comprise approximately 1.2% of the sample. The sequenced sample was peripheral blood, obtained on day 0 of AZD1222 vaccination. The receptors shown here come from an adult in good health.

CDR3: CASSEASGIGAGNTIYF. CDR3 coding DNA: TGTGCCAGCAGCGAGGCGTCAGGAATAGGTGCTGGAAACACCATATATTTT. V and J are TRBV7-9 and TRBJ1-3; no definite D call. Between the trimmed V and J ends, which lost 5 bases and 2 bases, there was a span of 19 bases. Germline assignment: CDR1 SEHNR and CDR2 FQNEAQ (reference sequence). The CDR3 covers 17 residues.

The V gene is TRBV4-1, the J gene TRBJ2-7; tentatively, D is TRBD2 (6 bases). The CDR3 has 13 residues. The ends were cut back, 0 bases at V and 7 bases at J, with 10 bases in the middle. Germline assignment: CDR1 MGHRA and CDR2 YSYEKL. In DNA form, the CDR3 reads TGCGCCAGCAGCCAAGAGGACTACATGGAGCAGTACTTC. It encodes CASSQEDYMEQYF.

J is TRBJ1-3 and V is TRBV19; no reliable D call. The CDR3 runs to 14 residues. V was pared by 5 bases and J by 0 bases, with 8 bases between. Germline V lookup: CDR1 LNHDA, CDR2 SQIVND (reference sequence). CDR3 protein: CASSEDRSGNTIYF. The CDR3 coding sequence is TGTGCCAGTAGTGAGGACCGCTCTGGAAACACCATATATTTT.

This chain uses TRBV27 with TRBJ2-7; D might be TRBD1 or TRBD2, each matching 5 bases. V was pared by 4 bases and J by 8 bases, with 18 bases between. CDR3 length: 14 residues. CDR1 is MNHEY and CDR2 is SMNVEV in the germline V gene (reference sequence). The CDR3 here is CASSSGAGSLKQYF. CDR3 nucleotide sequence: TGTGCCAGCAGTTCCGGGGCAGGAAGCCTTAAGCAGTACTTC.

The V and J genes are TRBV9 and TRBJ2-3; D is perhaps TRBD2 (6 bases). This CDR3 region has 16 residues. V dropped 3 bases and J dropped 3 bases, with 17 bases sitting between them. Germline V gene sequence: CDR1 SGDLS, CDR2 YYNGEE. This CDR3 reads CASSGEREDGTDTQYF. The CDR3 coding sequence is TGTGCCAGCAGCGGGGAAAGGGAGGATGGAACAGATACGCAGTATTTT.

The chain employs TRBV9 and TRBJ1-6; perhaps TRBD1 as D (5 bases). CDR1 is SGDLS and CDR2 is YYNGEE in the germline V gene. The CDR3 extends over 17 amino acids. The germline V and J ends were trimmed by 3 bases and 4 bases, with 17 bases remaining between them. The CDR3 coding sequence is TGTGCCAGCAGCGGAGTTGGGTCGGGGGGTTATAATTCACCCCTCCACTTT. This translates into CASSGVGSGGYNSPLHF.

The genes are TRBV2 and TRBJ2-2; a possible D gene is TRBD1 (6 bases). V was trimmed by 7 bases and J by 4 bases, leaving 19 bases between them. There are 16 residues in the CDR3. CDR1 SNHLY and CDR2 FYNNEI come from the germline V gene. The CDR3 reads CASKAQGMRGTGELFF. The DNA of the CDR3 is TGTGCCAGCAAGGCCCAGGGGATGAGGGGCACCGGGGAGCTGTTTTTT.

This clone showed up just once. J is TRBJ1-2 and V is TRBV9, with D perhaps TRBD1 (6 bases). Germline CDR1 SGDLS, CDR2 YYNGEE. The V and J ends lost 0 bases and 8 bases respectively, with 11 bases between them. This CDR3 has 13 amino acids. CDR3 region: CASSVVQGGGYTF. CDR3 sequence (DNA): TGTGCCAGCAGCGTAGTACAGGGCGGCGGCTACACCTTC. Full variable domain (missing parts from reference TRBV9 and TRBJ1-2): DSGVTQTPKHLITATGQRVTLRCSPRSGDLSVYWYQQSLDQGLQFLIQYYNGEERAKGNILERFSAQQFPDLHSELNLSSLELGDSALYFCASSVVQGGGYTFGSGTRLTVV.

This sequence joins TRBV7-9 and TRBJ2-6; D gene uncertain. Germline CDR1 and CDR2: SEHNR and FQNEAQ (reference sequence). The CDR3 spans 15 residues. The V end was cut by 5 bases, the J end by 2 bases, with 10 bases between. The CDR3 DNA follows: TGTGCCAGCAGCCTAAGCAAGGCTGGGGCCAACGTCCTGACTTTC. This encodes CASSLSKAGANVLTF.

V usage is TRBV6-6 and J usage is TRBJ1-2; D remains ambiguous. Trimming took off 0 bases at V and 1 base at J, with 6 bases between the two ends. Germline V gene lookup returns CDR1 MNHNY and CDR2 SVGAGI (reference sequence). The CDR3 extends over 14 amino acids. The CDR3 region is CASSYSSVNYGYTF. DNA of the CDR3: TGTGCCAGCAGTTACTCGAGCGTTAACTATGGCTACACCTTC.

The gene calls are TRBV3-1 (or the pseudogene TRBV3-2) and TRBJ2-5; 11 bases are a match to TRBD1. In germline, CDR1 is LGHDT, CDR2 YNNKEL (reference sequence). Losses at the gene ends were 6 bases for V and 3 bases for J; bases not matched to a gene: 6. CDR3 length: 15 residues. In nucleotides, the CDR3 is TGTGCCAGCAGTCAGGGACAGGGGGTAAAAGAGACCCAGTACTTC. This gives the protein CASSQGQGVKETQYF.

This chain connects TRBV7-9 to TRBJ1-1, with TRBD1 identical over 10 bases. Germline CDR1 and CDR2: SEHNR and FQNEAQ (reference sequence). V was pared by 5 bases and J by 5 bases, with 5 bases of the junction left unmatched. The CDR3 covers 14 residues. This chain's CDR3 is CASSHRDRGTEAFF. The DNA for the CDR3 is TGTGCCAGCAGCCACCGGGACAGGGGAACTGAAGCTTTCTTT.

The CDR3 sequence: CASSRGGRSGDRDGNTIYF. DNA of the CDR3: TGTGCCAGCAGCCGAGGTGGCCGGAGTGGGGACAGGGATGGAAACACCATATATTTT. V gene TRBV4-2 combines with J gene TRBJ1-3, with 9 bases lining up with TRBD1. V was pared by 4 bases and J by 3 bases, with 16 bases of the junction left unmatched. Germline V gives CDR1 LGHNA, CDR2 YNFKEQ. The CDR3 covers 19 residues.

The chain joins TRBV5-1 to TRBJ2-1; TRBD2 aligns across 10 bases. Trimming at V came to 3 bases and at J to 3 bases, leaving 3 bases not matched to a gene. Per germline, CDR1 SGHRS and CDR2 YFSETQ. The CDR3 has 15 amino acids. The CDR3 protein is CASSSRTSGYNEQFF. The CDR3, as DNA: TGCGCCAGCAGCTCGCGGACTAGCGGCTACAATGAGCAGTTCTTC.

This chain joins TRBV6-2 or TRBV6-3 and TRBJ2-1; 11 bases line up with TRBD2. Germline V gives CDR1 MNHEY, CDR2 SVGEGT. V shed 3 bases, J shed 0 bases, and the junction held 4 bases outside the gene matches. The CDR3 contains 17 residues. CDR3 sequence reads: CASSYASGGSSYNEQFF. The CDR3 DNA follows: TGTGCCAGCAGTTATGCTAGCGGGGGGAGCTCCTACAATGAGCAGTTCTTC.

V usage is TRBV3-1 (or the pseudogene TRBV3-2) and J usage is TRBJ2-7, with no clear D. The CDR3 has 13 amino acids. Germline-derived CDR1 and CDR2 are LGHDT and YNNKEL (reference sequence). V gave up 1 base and J gave up 6 bases, with 10 bases separating them. CDR3: CASSQGRLGEQYF. The CDR3 coding sequence is TGTGCCAGCAGCCAAGGTCGGTTGGGCGAGCAGTACTTC.

The CDR3 is CASSSGRGGDYGYTF. The CDR3 coding sequence is TGCGCCAGCAGCTCGGGCCGAGGGGGGGACTATGGCTACACCTTC. The J gene is TRBJ1-2, the V gene TRBV5-1; D is perhaps TRBD1 (6 bases). This CDR3 region has 15 residues. Germline-derived CDR1 and CDR2 are SGHRS and YFSETQ. Deletions cut 3 bases from V and 3 bases from J, with 15 bases between.

V is TRBV5-6 and J is TRBJ1-2; D remains unclear. Germline-derived CDR1 and CDR2 are SGHDT and YYEEEE. This CDR3 is 14 amino acids long. V lost 5 bases and J 7 bases, leaving 18 bases between the germline ends. The CDR3 here is CASRNRDPRLGYTF. The DNA for the CDR3 is TGTGCCAGCAGGAACCGGGATCCCCGCCTTGGCTACACCTTC.

The chain employs TRBV2 and TRBJ1-2; the D is unclear. The germline CDR1 and CDR2 sequences are SNHLY and FYNNEI. With 2 bases removed from V and 8 bases from J, the gap between germline ends came to 21 bases. There are 16 residues in the CDR3. The CDR3 coding sequence is TGTGCCAGCAGTGAATTATCGGTCGAGGGTCAGAGAGGCTACACCTTC. Amino acids: CASSELSVEGQRGYTF.

A few counts support this clone. The chain combines TRBV7-8 with TRBJ1-4; 10 nucleotides align to TRBD1. V shed 5 bases, J shed 7 bases, and the junction held 7 bases outside the gene matches. The CDR3 has 15 residues. The germline V gene encodes CDR1 SGHVS and CDR2 FQNEAQ. The CDR3 protein is CASSGTGEAFEKLFF. In DNA form, the CDR3 reads TGTGCCAGCAGCGGGACAGGGGAGGCGTTTGAAAAACTGTTTTTT. The full variable domain, completed using reference TRBV7-8 and TRBJ1-4, is GAGVSQSPRYKVAKRGQDVALRCDPISGHVSLFWYQQALGQGPEFLTYFQNEAQLDKSGLPSDRFFAERPEGSVSTLKIQRTQQEDSAVYLCASSGTGEAFEKLFFGSGTQLSVL.